Included here is one TCR beta chain sequence, with context. Its target is unknown. This specimen comes from a study of T cell responses to AZD1222 COVID-19 vaccine. Study observations and caveats: Baseline seropositivity occurred in only a handful of AZD1222 recipients. Two AZD1222 administrations were followed by greater Spike-specific TCR breadth and depth. Nearly half of spike-specific TCRs reportedly target variant regions that are unmutated in the B.1.351 and B.1.1.7 variants.

The CDR3 covers 14 residues. Assay: immunoSEQ multiplex PCR; the TCRdb copy retains only in-frame clones and omits some. The sample contains around 140,000 clones, more than 80% of which appear only once. The V call is TRBV21-1, the J call TRBJ2-2; the table's D call, TRBD1, has no DNA check behind it. TRBV21-1 is annotated as a pseudogene. The receptor's source is an adult in good health. The specimen was peripheral blood, collected on day 0 of AZD1222 vaccination. CDR3 sequence (DNA): TGTGCCAGCAGCAAGGGCCTTTACACCGGGGAGCTGTTTTTT. Its translation is CASSKGLYTGELFF.